These 27 T cell receptor beta chains came from one sample sequenced in a study of blood T cells in healthy people across ages. Together with a sample-barcoded 5' primer, a J-beta primer mix was included in a second PCR lasting about 7 to 12 cycles. TCRdb fed the 5' RACE reads into MiXCR, producing one record per CDR3 protein. The sample holds more than 1.4 million distinct CDR3 sequences; 42% are singletons and the top ten take 6.5% to 10%. Sequences were obtained from blood. All receptors derive from a woman under 30 in good health.

The chain couples TRBV12-3 or TRBV12-4 to TRBJ1-5, with D hard to call. Trimming cost V 7 bases and J 11 bases, with 9 bases left between them. The CDR3 loop spans 10 amino acids. CDR3 protein: CASTPYAQHF. The CDR3 DNA is TGTGCCAGCACCCCTTATGCCCAGCATTTT.

This clonotype was detected a few times. The chain has TRBV20-1 and TRBJ2-5; 10 nucleotides align to TRBD2. The germline CDR1 and CDR2 sequences are DFQATT and SNEGSKA (reference sequence). CDR3 length equals 12 residues. Trimming at V came to 6 bases and at J to 5 bases, leaving 3 bases not matched to a gene. In DNA, the CDR3 is TGCAGTGCCAAGCGGGGGGGCGAGACCCAGTACTTC. Its protein is CSAKRGGETQYF.

The chain links TRBV5-1 to TRBJ2-7; 10 bases agree with TRBD2. The CDR3 covers 15 residues. J gave up 3 bases and V 4 bases, and 7 bases lay outside the gene matches. Germline V lookup: CDR1 SGHRS, CDR2 YFSETQ. For the CDR3, the DNA is TGCGCCAGCAGCGGGGGGACTAGCGATTACTACGAGCAGTACTTC. Translated, it gives CASSGGTSDYYEQYF.

This chain links TRBV28 with TRBJ2-7, with a tentative D call TRBD1 (5 bases). CDR1 is MDHEN, CDR2 SYDVKM, per germline. V lost 3 bases, J lost 5 bases, and 17 bases lay in between. The CDR3 consists of 15 residues. The DNA for the CDR3 is TGTGCCAGCAGTTTTAGGATCAGGGTTTCCCACGAGCAGTACTTC. Encoded protein: CASSFRIRVSHEQYF.

In its sample, this clonotype was seen a few times. The V and J genes are TRBV7-9 and TRBJ2-3; TRBD1 matches 10 bases. With V trimmed by 5 bases and J by 3 bases, 8 bases remained unmatched. The CDR3 runs to 16 residues. Germline CDR1 reads SEHNR; CDR2 reads FQNEAQ (reference sequence). CDR3 nucleotides: TGTGCCAGCAGCCTCCGTTCGGGACAGGGGACAGATACGCAGTATTTT. Amino acid sequence: CASSLRSGQGTDTQYF. Full variable domain (outside the CDR3, taken from reference TRBV7-9 and TRBJ2-3): DTGVSQNPRHKITKRGQNVTFRCDPISEHNRLYWYRQTLGQGPEFLTYFQNEAQLEKSRLLSDRFSAERPKGSFSTLEIQRTEQGDSAMYLCASSLRSGQGTDTQYFGPGTRLTVL.

This chain links TRBV9 with TRBJ1-1, with no clear D. V dropped 4 bases and J dropped 1 base, with 14 bases sitting between them. The CDR3 covers 15 residues. Germline V gives CDR1 SGDLS, CDR2 YYNGEE. The CDR3 region is CASSLRGNQNTEAFF. CDR3 in DNA: TGTGCCAGCAGCCTAAGAGGGAATCAGAACACTGAAGCTTTCTTT.

The chain combines TRBV7-6 with TRBJ2-7, with TRBD1 matching 7 bases. V shed 10 bases, J shed 2 bases, and the junction held 8 bases outside the gene matches. Germline CDR1 SGHVS, CDR2 FNYEAQ. CDR3 length: 13 residues. CDR3 sequence: CATARGGTYEQYF. CDR3 bases: TGTGCCACCGCCCGAGGGGGCACCTACGAGCAGTACTTC. The complete variable domain, with remaining parts taken from reference TRBV7-6 and TRBJ2-7, reads GAGVSQSPRYKVTKRGQDVALRCDPISGHVSLYWYRQALGQGPEFLTYFNYEAQQDKSGLPNDRFSAERPEGSISTLTIQRTEQRDSAMYRCATARGGTYEQYFGPGTRLTVT.

For this clonotype: Sequence at one end of the junction differs from germline and may be a read error. The V call is TRBV4-1, the J call TRBJ2-7, with a tentative D call TRBD2 (7 bases). The germline gives CDR1 MGHRA, CDR2 YSYEKL. CDR3 length: 16 residues. The CDR3 DNA follows: TGCGTCAGCAGCCAAGAGGGGGGGACTTCGTCCTACGAGCAGTACTTC. Amino acids: CVSSQEGGTSSYEQYF.

This clonotype was seen a handful of times. This chain links TRBV5-1 with TRBJ2-5; D ambiguous. The CDR3 has 15 amino acids. Germline-derived CDR1 and CDR2 are SGHRS and YFSETQ. V gave up 0 bases and J gave up 2 bases, with 11 bases separating them. The CDR3 DNA follows: TGCGCCAGCAGCTTGGTAGTCCGGCCTCAAGAGACCCAGTACTTC. It codes for CASSLVVRPQETQYF.

CDR3 nucleotide sequence: TGCGCCAGCAGCCCTGGGGTATATGGCACAGATACGCAGTATTTT. Translated, it gives CASSPGVYGTDTQYF. J is TRBJ2-3 and V is TRBV5-1; D unclear. Germline CDR1 SGHRS, CDR2 YFSETQ. This CDR3 region has 15 residues. V was trimmed by 4 bases and J by 1 base, leaving 13 bases between them.

This clonotype showed up just once. The CDR3: CASKPATDGSEAFF. For the CDR3, the DNA is TGTGCCAGCAAGCCTGCCACGGATGGGAGTGAAGCTTTCTTT. The chain employs TRBV5-5 and TRBJ1-1; no reliable D call. Trimming stripped 6 bases from V and 7 bases from J, with 19 bases between. The germline V gene has CDR1 SGHKS and CDR2 YYEKEE (reference sequence). The length of the CDR3 is 14 residues. Full variable domain (missing parts from reference TRBV5-5 and TRBJ1-1): DAGVTQSPTHLIKTRGQQVTLRCSPISGHKSVSWYQQVLGQGPQFIFQYYEKEERGRGNFPDRFSARQFPNYSSELNVNALLLGDSALYLCASKPATDGSEAFFGQGTRLTVV.

In this sample, this clonotype turned up many times. The V gene is TRBV2, the J gene TRBJ2-1; unclear D gene. With 7 bases removed from V and 5 bases from J, the gap between germline ends came to 6 bases. The CDR3 sequence is 11 residues long. CDR1 and CDR2 from the germline V gene are SNHLY and FYNNEI. CDR3 coding DNA: TGTGCCAGCACCCCCAACAATGAGCAGTTCTTC. It codes for CASTPNNEQFF. The full variable domain, its missing parts supplied by reference TRBV2 and TRBJ2-1, is EPEVTQTPSHQVTQMGQEVILRCVPISNHLYFYWYRQILGQKVEFLVSFYNNEISEKSEIFDDQFSVERPDGSNFTLKIRSTKLEDSAMYFCASTPNNEQFFGPGTRLTVL.

The gene calls are TRBV29-1 and TRBJ1-2; no clear D. The CDR3 has 16 amino acids. Per germline, CDR1 SQVTM and CDR2 ANQGSEA. Deletions cut 3 bases from V and 2 bases from J, with 19 bases between. Here the CDR3 reads CSVDGSWQGRNYGYTF. The CDR3, as DNA: TGCAGCGTTGATGGTAGTTGGCAAGGCCGAAACTATGGCTACACCTTC.

This clonotype was counted many times. The V gene is TRBV5-1, the J gene TRBJ2-2, with 8 bases aligning to TRBD1. The CDR3 extends over 16 amino acids. CDR1 and CDR2 (germline): SGHRS, YFSETQ. The junction had 2 bases not matched to a gene; V was cut back by 0 bases and J by 1 base. In DNA, the CDR3 is TGCGCCAGCAGCTTGGCCGGGACAGGGAACACCGGGGAGCTGTTTTTT. As protein: CASSLAGTGNTGELFF.

A few counts support this clonotype. J is TRBJ2-2 and V is TRBV6-5, with D possibly TRBD2 on 5 matching bases. CDR3 length: 13 residues. The germline gives CDR1 MNHEY, CDR2 SVGAGI. Trimming cost V 2 bases and J 7 bases, with 8 bases left between them. This CDR3 reads CASSYGGVGELFF. The CDR3 DNA reads TGTGCCAGCAGTTACGGAGGCGTCGGGGAGCTGTTTTTT.

This clonotype was detected only a few times. This chain links TRBV5-5 with TRBJ1-6; tentatively, D is TRBD1 (5 bases). CDR3 size: 15 residues. The V gene lost 5 bases and the J gene lost 3 bases, with 12 bases spanning the gap. The germline gives CDR1 SGHKS, CDR2 YYEKEE (reference sequence). The DNA for the CDR3 is TGTGCCAGCAGTCAGGGTTCGGGCTATAATTCACCCCTCCACTTT. It codes for CASSQGSGYNSPLHF.

The V and J genes are TRBV9 and TRBJ2-1; D is ambiguous. The CDR3 loop spans 15 amino acids. Germline V gene lookup returns CDR1 SGDLS and CDR2 YYNGEE. Trimming pared 0 bases from V and 2 bases from J, leaving 9 bases between. In nucleotides, the CDR3 is TGTGCCAGCAGCGTAGTCGAGACCCCCTACAATGAGCAGTTCTTC. This codes for CASSVVETPYNEQFF.

The V and J genes are TRBV7-3 and TRBJ2-1; 12 bases align to TRBD2. The CDR3 loop spans 16 amino acids. Germline lookup yields CDR1 SGHTA and CDR2 FQGTGA. The V segment lost 2 bases and the J segment 9 bases; nucleotides outside the gene matches: 8. The CDR3 DNA is TGTGCCAGCAGCTTATACCCTAGCGGGGGGGCCGGTGAGCAGTTCTTC. Translated, it gives CASSLYPSGGAGEQFF. Looking up the rest from reference TRBV7-3 and TRBJ2-1 gives the full variable domain: GAGVSQTPSNKVTEKGKYVELRCDPISGHTALYWYRQSLGQGPEFLIYFQGTGAADDSGLPNDRFFAVRPEGSVSTLKIQRTERGDSAVYLCASSLYPSGGAGEQFFGPGTRLTVL.

In this sample, this clonotype turned up many times. This sequence joins TRBV29-1 and TRBJ2-3; 7 bases line up with TRBD2. This CDR3 is built from 12 residues. The germline V gene encodes CDR1 SQVTM and CDR2 ANQGSEA. Losses at the gene ends were 4 bases for V and 5 bases for J; bases not matched to a gene: 3. The CDR3 DNA reads as TGCAGCGTTGGGACGGGAGGAGATACGCAGTATTTT. Translated: CSVGTGGDTQYF.

V is TRBV30 and J is TRBJ1-2; no firm D call. Germline V gene data show CDR1 as GTSNPN and CDR2 as SVGIG (reference sequence). This CDR3 is 10 amino acids long. CDR3 loop: CVGRDYGYTF. Written as DNA, the CDR3 is TGTGTCGGCCGGGACTATGGCTACACCTTC. The full variable domain, completed using reference TRBV30 and TRBJ1-2, is SQTIHQWPATLVQPVGSPLSLECTVEGTSNPNLYWYRQAAGRGLQLLFYSVGIGQISSEVPQNLSASRPQDRQFILSSKKLLLSDSGFYLCVGRDYGYTFGSGTRLTVV.

The chain carries TRBV18 and TRBJ1-1, with TRBD1 matching 8 bases. The CDR3 is 15 amino acids. Trimming cost V 3 bases and J 5 bases; bases outside gene matches: 8. Germline V gene lookup returns CDR1 KGHSH and CDR2 LQKENI. The CDR3 protein is CASSPLTGANTEAFF. For the CDR3, the DNA is TGTGCCAGCTCACCCCTGACAGGGGCGAATACTGAAGCTTTCTTT. Using reference TRBV18 and TRBJ1-1 for the parts outside the CDR3, the full variable domain is NAGVMQNPRHLVRRRGQEARLRCSPMKGHSHVYWYRQLPEEGLKFMVYLQKENIIDESGMPKERFSAEFPKEGPSILRIQQVVRGDSAAYFCASSPLTGANTEAFFGQGTRLTVV.

The chain recombines TRBV2 with TRBJ1-2, with D hard to call. CDR3 length: 17 amino acids. Trimming cost V 2 bases and J 4 bases, with 20 bases left between them. Germline V CDR1 and CDR2: SNHLY, FYNNEI. Here the CDR3 DNA reads TGTGCCAGCAGTGAAAGTGGGTCCCAGGCTTCGACCTATGGCTACACCTTC. Translation gives CASSESGSQASTYGYTF.

This clonotype was recorded a few times. This chain connects TRBV3-1 to TRBJ2-3, with 10 bases identical to TRBD2. After removal of 0 bases from V and 14 bases from J, the junction contained 14 bases not matched to a gene. The CDR3 has 16 residues. Germline V gives CDR1 LGHDT, CDR2 YNNKEL (reference sequence). The CDR3 region is CASSQDGIAGGLRPYF. The CDR3 region has the DNA TGTGCCAGCAGCCAAGATGGAATAGCGGGAGGCCTACGCCCGTATTTT.

This clonotype turned up a few times. The chain joins TRBV29-1 to TRBJ2-1; 11 positions match TRBD1. Germline V lookup: CDR1 SQVTM, CDR2 ANQGSEA. J lost 7 bases, V lost 5 bases, and 13 bases had no gene match. The CDR3 extends over 16 amino acids. CDR3: CSVPRTGGGPENEQFF. The CDR3 DNA reads as TGCAGCGTTCCCCGGACAGGGGGCGGGCCTGAGAATGAGCAGTTCTTC.

V and J are TRBV15 and TRBJ2-2; TRBD2 might be the D (6 bases). With 1 base removed from V and 0 bases from J, the gap between germline ends came to 12 bases. This CDR3 has 17 residues. Germline lookup yields CDR1 LNHNV and CDR2 YYDKDF (reference sequence). The CDR3 protein is CATSRGGASANTGELFF. The CDR3 DNA is TGTGCCACCAGCAGAGGAGGGGCTAGCGCGAACACCGGGGAGCTGTTTTTT.

This clonotype was counted ten times or more. This rearrangement joins TRBV11-2 to TRBJ1-2; D is possibly TRBD1 (6 bases). Germline V CDR1 and CDR2: SGHAT, FQNNGV. CDR3 length equals 14 residues. V lost 6 bases and J lost 6, with 17 bases in between. This CDR3 is CASSPGLRGNGYTF. The CDR3 DNA sequence: TGTGCCAGCAGTCCCGGGCTAAGGGGGAATGGCTACACCTTC.

V is TRBV20-1 and J is TRBJ2-5, with 8 nucleotides matching TRBD2. Germline CDR1 and CDR2: DFQATT and SNEGSKA (reference sequence). J was trimmed by 0 bases and V by 5 bases; bases with no gene match: 8. The length of the CDR3 is 15 residues. CDR3 sequence: CSAPFGSGNQETQYF. The CDR3 DNA sequence: TGCAGTGCTCCCTTTGGTAGCGGGAACCAAGAGACCCAGTACTTC.